Below, 18 T cell receptor beta chains from the same sample are listed, as sequenced in a study of CD4 T cells in relation to SARS-CoV-2 and coronaviruses. The unexposed donors gave CD4+ T cells in about 2010-2019, prior to COVID-19. CD4+ T cells were isolated from the cells after less than 13 days of culture. Antigens for these TCRs are unknown. Assay used: immunoSEQ multiplex PCR; TCRdb lists only in-frame clones, some missing. The data hold around 22,000 clones, with more than 60% observed a single time. The specimen was CD4+ T cells from PBMCs, cultured in vitro. The receptors were gathered from a human donor in good health.

The gene calls are TRBV10-1 and TRBJ2-1; D is unresolved. V was trimmed by 4 bases and J by 5 bases, leaving 9 bases between them. CDR3 length: 13 amino acids. Germline CDR1 WNHNN, CDR2 SYGVQD (reference sequence). The CDR3 protein is CASSVGSDNEQFF. As DNA, the CDR3 is TGCGCCAGCAGTGTCGGATCTGACAATGAGCAGTTCTTC.

This clone appeared once. This rearrangement joins TRBV7-9 to TRBJ2-7, with D perhaps matching TRBD1 (7 bases). V lost 3 bases, J lost 3 bases, and 15 bases lay in between. This CDR3 is 15 amino acids long. CDR1 and CDR2 (germline): SEHNR, FQNEAQ (reference sequence). CDR3 sequence reads: CASSFRGEGLYEQYF. The CDR3 nucleotides are TGTGCCAGCAGCTTCAGGGGGGAAGGACTCTACGAGCAGTACTTC.

The CDR3 reads CASSLDRTTYEQYF. The CDR3, as DNA: TGTGCCAGCAGCCTGGACAGGACTACCTACGAGCAGTACTTC. The rearrangement links TRBV5-4 to TRBJ2-7; D perhaps matches TRBD1 (7 bases). V dropped 4 bases and J dropped 2 bases, with 13 bases sitting between them. The germline V gene has CDR1 SGHNT and CDR2 YYREEE (reference sequence). The CDR3 is 14 amino acids.

As DNA, the CDR3 is TGCAGTGCTAGTCGTGTTCGGGGGCGATGGGCTGAAGAGACCCAGTACTTC. This sequence encodes CSASRVRGRWAEETQYF. This sequence joins TRBV20-1 and TRBJ2-5, with D possibly being TRBD1 or TRBD2 (6 bases each). Trimming pared 3 bases from V and 3 bases from J, leaving 23 bases between. Germline V gives CDR1 DFQATT, CDR2 SNEGSKA (reference sequence). The length of the CDR3 is 17 residues.

This clone was found once. This sequence joins TRBV6-2 or TRBV6-3 and TRBJ1-1; unclear D gene. Trimming took 3 bases from V and 4 from J, leaving 9 bases between them. The germline V gene encodes CDR1 MNHEY and CDR2 SVGEGT. This CDR3 has 13 residues. The CDR3 loop reads CASSYSGSTEAFF. As DNA, the CDR3 is TGTGCCAGCAGTTATTCGGGGAGCACTGAAGCTTTCTTT.

Only a few counts were recorded for this clone. The gene calls are TRBV15 and TRBJ2-2, with 7 bases that match TRBD2. CDR1 is LNHNV, CDR2 YYDKDF, per germline (reference sequence). Trimming removed 5 bases from V and 3 bases from J; junction bases left unmatched: 3. The CDR3 runs to 14 residues. CDR3 protein: CATSPRGDTGELFF. The CDR3 bases are TGTGCCACCAGCCCACGGGGGGACACCGGGGAGCTGTTTTTT.

The chain is built from TRBV19 and TRBJ1-2; D call uncertain. From germline, CDR1 is LNHDA and CDR2 SQIVND (reference sequence). V lost 7 bases, J lost 6 bases, and 12 bases lay in between. The CDR3 totals 12 residues. CDR3 bases: TGTGCCAGTAATTACGGGTTGGATGGCTACACCTTC. Its translation: CASNYGLDGYTF.

The chain is built from TRBV28 and TRBJ1-1, with D perhaps matching TRBD1 (5 bases). V was cut by 4 bases and J by 1 base, with 10 bases left in between. Germline CDR1 MDHEN, CDR2 SYDVKM. This CDR3 is 14 amino acids long. CDR3 region: CASSSLGGNTEAFF. The CDR3 DNA reads as TGTGCCAGCAGTTCCCTCGGGGGGAACACTGAAGCTTTCTTT.

The gene calls are TRBV19 and TRBJ2-3; D gene ambiguous. Germline loops: CDR1 LNHDA, CDR2 SQIVND (reference sequence). Trimming left V 6 bases short and J 0 bases short, with 10 bases between. There are 14 residues in the CDR3. In DNA, the CDR3 is TGTGCCAGTAGGAGCCTTGATAGCACAGATACGCAGTATTTT. The encoded protein is CASRSLDSTDTQYF.

The chain combines TRBV2 with TRBJ2-6, with 8 bases lining up with TRBD1. The CDR3 consists of 18 residues. V lost 6 bases, J lost 1 base, and 11 bases stayed unmatched. Germline CDR1 reads SNHLY; CDR2 reads FYNNEI. CDR3 in amino acids: CASRKMTGDISGANVLTF. CDR3 DNA sequence: TGTGCCAGCAGGAAAATGACAGGGGATATTTCTGGGGCCAACGTCCTGACTTTC.

This clone was seen once. This chain joins TRBV20-1 and TRBJ2-1; D is undetermined. Germline V gene data show CDR1 as DFQATT and CDR2 as SNEGSKA (reference sequence). The CDR3 extends over 11 amino acids. V shed 1 base and J shed 8 bases, with 6 bases lying between them. The CDR3 coding sequence is TGCAGTGCTAGAGTTGTAGATGAGCAGTTCTTC. It specifies CSARVVDEQFF.

This clone was observed a few times. The chain joins TRBV6-1 to TRBJ2-7, with TRBD2 matching over 11 bases. Germline CDR1 MNHNS, CDR2 SASEGT. The CDR3 has 16 residues. V lost 3 bases, J lost 7 bases, and 11 bases stayed unmatched. Here the CDR3 reads CASSDAGTSGSWEQYF. The CDR3 bases are TGTGCCAGCAGTGACGCGGGGACTAGCGGTTCGTGGGAGCAGTACTTC.

This clone came up a few times. The V call is TRBV18, the J call TRBJ2-1; D is unresolved. CDR3 length equals 15 residues. The germline CDR1 and CDR2 sequences are KGHSH and LQKENI. Trimming took off 3 bases at V and 2 bases at J, with 11 bases between the two ends. The CDR3 sequence is CASSPRTGTYNEQFF. For the CDR3, the DNA is TGTGCCAGCTCACCGAGGACGGGCACCTACAATGAGCAGTTCTTC.

The V call is TRBV9, the J call TRBJ2-5, with a weak D call TRBD2 (7 bases). The germline gives CDR1 SGDLS, CDR2 YYNGEE. The CDR3 is 16 residues long. V dropped 2 bases and J dropped 1 base, with 15 bases sitting between them. The CDR3: CASSVEGGRSQETQYF. The CDR3 DNA reads as TGTGCCAGCAGCGTGGAGGGGGGGCGCAGCCAAGAGACCCAGTACTTC.

This chain joins TRBV30 and TRBJ1-6; tentatively, D is TRBD1 (6 bases). This CDR3 has 14 residues. CDR1 GTSNPN and CDR2 SVGIG come from the germline V gene (reference sequence). Trimming left V 0 bases short and J 5 bases short, with 8 bases between. The CDR3 is CAWSVGQNNSPLHF. In nucleotides, the CDR3 is TGTGCCTGGAGTGTTGGACAGAATAATTCACCCCTCCACTTT.

CDR3 amino acids: CASSVAGGQNTDTQYF. The CDR3 bases are TGTGCCAGCAGCGTAGCGGGGGGACAGAACACAGATACGCAGTATTTT. This chain connects TRBV9 to TRBJ2-3; D might be TRBD1 or TRBD2, each matching 7 bases. This CDR3 spans 16 amino acids. Germline V lookup: CDR1 SGDLS, CDR2 YYNGEE. V shed 0 bases and J shed 2 bases, with 13 bases lying between them.

This clone has just a few counts. The V gene is TRBV7-9, the J gene TRBJ1-3; D call uncertain. V lost 2 bases and J 2 bases, leaving 10 bases between the germline ends. The CDR3 has 15 amino acids. Germline values: CDR1 SEHNR, CDR2 FQNEAQ (reference sequence). The CDR3 loop is CASSLLKAPGNTIYF. The CDR3 coding sequence is TGTGCCAGCAGCTTACTCAAGGCGCCTGGAAACACCATATATTTT.

V is TRBV3-1 (or the pseudogene TRBV3-2) and J is TRBJ1-2; 10 nucleotides align to TRBD1. The germline V gene has CDR1 LGHDT and CDR2 YNNKEL (reference sequence). This CDR3 has 15 amino acids. Trimming at V came to 5 bases and at J to 4 bases, leaving 7 bases not matched to a gene. As DNA, the CDR3 is TGTGCCAGCAGCTCCCCGGGACAGGGGCTCTATGGCTACACCTTC. It encodes CASSSPGQGLYGYTF.